This T cell receptor (beta chain) is from a study of blood T cell repertoires in COVID-19 (dated by TCRdb to about 2020). About the full investigation: The collaborator samples originated in the United States, Italy and Spain and spanned the acute and convalescent phases of COVID-19. Nearly every sample came with metadata listing a de-identified subject ID, COVID-19 status, age in years and sex. Deeply sampled blood TCRbeta repertoires from subjects exposed to, actively infected with, or recovered from COVID-19 were included in the dataset. The material from the prospective study consisted of cDNA or gDNA derived from T cells, B-cell-depleted T cells, or PBMCs. Samples came from the ongoing ImmuneRACE study (first 160 participants) plus 1,254 subjects from 6 global collaborators. HLA class I and class II types, where available, came from metadata supplied by the sample provider rather than from assay-based typing. The repertoires were made available in a free public database intended to serve as a resource for research on the immune response to SARS-CoV-2. Beyond this particular receptor, the publication reports: Clinical and demographic metadata were provided uncurated, with the amount varying by source and participant.

The immunoSEQ Assay, a bias-controlled multiplex PCR, was used to amplify TCRbeta CDR3 regions from genomic DNA. Concerning the study's data processing: Nucleated cell counts per sample were estimated from amplification of reference gene primers within the assay. To quantify the absolute abundance of each unique TCRbeta CDR3 rearrangement, sequence reads were collapsed and filtered. For each sample, productive Simpson clonality was calculated as the square root of Simpson's diversity index across productive rearrangements. As stored in TCRdb, this immuneACCESS dataset retains in-frame rearrangements with V and J assigned. A fraction of the clones does not appear; measured against another copy, unresolved V genes explain less than half of the discrepancy, and the remainder lacks a known reason. That table supplies the V and J calls and clone size; D and trimming were determined from the DNA. The sample profile shows roughly 340,000 clones; 85% to 90% of them were found once. The ten largest account for just under 7.5% of the sample.

In Seattle, one collaborating source enrolled patients while the infection was active and tracked those patients longitudinally over the course of disease. Collaborating institutions collected whole blood in K2EDTA tubes following their own protocols. Collaborator samples were shipped for TCRbeta analysis as frozen whole blood, isolated PBMCs, or DNA extracted from either sample type. A note on this clone: It has no known antigen specificity. Base quality data are lacking; no much larger clone is found one base away.

Looking up the germline V gene yields CDR1 SGHNT and CDR2 YENEEA. The CDR3 runs 13 amino acids, cysteine and phenylalanine included. Just CDR3 DNA is preserved here, 39 bases in frame from base 1. The sequence is built from TRBV11-3 and TRBJ1-4; the D gene is perhaps TRBD1, on 5 matching bases. The sequenced sample was peripheral blood. This clonotype originated in a woman in her 70s with COVID-19, enrolled during active disease. The DNA sequence reads TGTGCAGGTTCCGGGGGAACTAATGAAAAACTGTTTTTT. Translated, it reads CAGSGGTNEKLFF.